These 15 T cell receptor beta chains were all obtained from the same sample, sequenced in a study of T cells in Graves' hyperthyroidism and ophthalmopathy. The investigators amplified TCR beta CDR3 regions from RNA transcripts. TCR CDR3 underwent first-round RT-PCR with the HTBI primer set. From the multiplex PCR reads, TCRdb called clonotypes with MiXCR, one entry per CDR3 protein. This sample has around 420,000 distinct CDR3 sequences, with roughly an eighth found just once. Material for sequencing was blood. These receptors were taken from a woman between 18 and 29 years old with Graves' hyperthyroidism.

This clonotype was seen only a few times. The CDR3 reads CASGGQGYEQYF. In DNA form, the CDR3 reads TGTGCCAGCGGGGGACAGGGTTACGAGCAGTACTTC. J is TRBJ2-7 and V is TRBV28; TRBD1 aligns across 9 bases. J was trimmed by 4 bases and V by 8 bases; bases with no gene match: 3. Germline V gene data show CDR1 as MDHEN and CDR2 as SYDVKM. CDR3 length: 12 amino acids.

The chain is built from TRBV19 and TRBJ1-2; tentatively, D is TRBD1 (5 bases). This CDR3 has 12 residues. Germline V gene sequence: CDR1 LNHDA, CDR2 SQIVND (reference sequence). Trimming shortened V by 6 bases and J by 3 bases, and 8 bases separated the two germline ends. CDR3 sequence (DNA): TGTGCCAGTAGCGTCAGGGACTATGGCTACACCTTC. It codes for CASSVRDYGYTF.

This clonotype was counted only a few times. The chain has TRBV6-2 or TRBV6-3 and TRBJ2-1, with D hard to call. The germline gives CDR1 MNHEY, CDR2 SVGEGT. The V gene lost 7 bases and the J gene lost 8 bases, with 15 bases spanning the gap. This CDR3 is 13 amino acids long. CDR3 amino acids: CASTGSLGDEQFF. DNA of the CDR3: TGTGCCAGCACGGGCAGTTTAGGCGATGAGCAGTTCTTC.

This clonotype has just a few counts. The chain carries TRBV11-1 and TRBJ1-4; the D is unclear. The germline V gene encodes CDR1 SGHAT and CDR2 FQDESV (reference sequence). V lost 3 bases, J lost 7 bases, and 12 bases lay in between. The CDR3 totals 14 residues. This CDR3 is CASSFVGSPEKLFF. The CDR3 coding sequence is TGTGCCAGCAGCTTCGTGGGGTCCCCTGAAAAACTGTTTTTT.

Only a few counts were recorded for this clonotype. The chain uses TRBV20-1 and TRBJ2-2; unclear D gene. V was cut by 3 bases and J by 5 bases, with 10 bases left in between. This CDR3 has 13 residues. Looked up from germline, CDR1 is DFQATT and CDR2 is SNEGSKA (reference sequence). The CDR3 nucleotides read TGCAGTGCTAGCCGTGAGGCTACCGGGGAGCTGTTTTTT. This sequence encodes CSASREATGELFF.

This clonotype was counted many times. The V gene is TRBV12-3 or TRBV12-4, the J gene TRBJ2-7; D is perhaps TRBD1 (6 bases). The CDR3 length is 14 residues. Trimming left V 4 bases short and J 0 bases short, with 10 bases between. The CDR3 DNA reads as TGTGCCAGCAGTTCGAACAGGGCCTCCTACGAGCAGTACTTC. It yields the protein CASSSNRASYEQYF.

The chain carries TRBV9 and TRBJ2-5, with TRBD1 matching 8 bases. The length of the CDR3 is 14 residues. The germline V gene has CDR1 SGDLS and CDR2 YYNGEE. Germline trimming cut 4 bases from V and 2 bases from J; bases unmatched to any gene: 4. The CDR3 protein is CASSPGGLQETQYF. CDR3 nucleotide sequence: TGTGCCAGCAGCCCAGGGGGCCTTCAAGAGACCCAGTACTTC.

J is TRBJ1-1 and V is TRBV5-1; 10 bases match TRBD1. The germline CDR1 and CDR2 sequences are SGHRS and YFSETQ. J gave up 7 bases and V 4 bases, and 7 bases lay outside the gene matches. This CDR3 region has 14 residues. The CDR3 here is CASSMDRGAGEAFF. CDR3 nucleotides: TGCGCCAGCAGCATGGACAGGGGGGCGGGTGAAGCTTTCTTT.

This clonotype has ten or more counts. The rearrangement links TRBV28 to TRBJ2-4; D remains ambiguous. Trimming removed 1 base at V and 2 bases at J, with 18 bases between. The CDR3 contains 18 residues. Germline V lookup: CDR1 MDHEN, CDR2 SYDVKM. The CDR3 DNA reads as TGTGCCAGCAGTTTATCCCTCCTGGGCCGACTGACCAAAAACATTCAGTACTTC. It encodes CASSLSLLGRLTKNIQYF.

This clonotype was seen a few times. The chain links TRBV4-1 to TRBJ1-5, with 8 bases matching TRBD1. There are 17 residues in the CDR3. Trimming cost V 1 base and J 7 bases; bases outside gene matches: 12. Per the germline V gene, CDR1 is MGHRA and CDR2 is YSYEKL. Here the CDR3 reads CASSQGGTGGVGQPQHF. The CDR3 DNA is TGCGCCAGCAGCCAAGGGGGGACAGGAGGGGTAGGGCAGCCCCAGCATTTT.

This clonotype was seen a handful of times. CDR3 bases: TGTGCCAGCAGTTTGGATCTCGGAGGGGCGACCAACGTCCTGACTTTC. Protein sequence: CASSLDLGGATNVLTF. The rearrangement links TRBV28 to TRBJ2-6, with D perhaps TRBD2 (6 bases). V lost 3 bases and J 8 bases, leaving 17 bases between the germline ends. Germline V gene lookup returns CDR1 MDHEN and CDR2 SYDVKM. The CDR3 length is 16 residues.

This clonotype occurred many times. CDR3 nucleotides: TGTGCCAGCAGCCAGGGACAGGGGGATTCACCCCTCCACTTT. Translation: CASSQGQGDSPLHF. The V call is TRBV3-1, the J call TRBJ1-6; the match to TRBD1 covers 11 bases. This CDR3 region has 14 residues. Germline V gives CDR1 LGHDT, CDR2 YNNKEL (reference sequence). With 3 bases clipped from V and 8 bases from J, the junction kept 0 bases outside the gene matches.

The chain links TRBV20-1 to TRBJ1-1; D unresolved. This CDR3 contains 12 residues. In germline, CDR1 is DFQATT, CDR2 SNEGSKA (reference sequence). Trimming stripped 6 bases from V and 5 bases from J, with 13 bases between. CDR3 bases: TGCAGTGCAAGCCTTTCCTATACTGAAGCTTTCTTT. Its protein product is CSASLSYTEAFF.

There are many counts of this clonotype. This chain connects TRBV2 to TRBJ1-6; 8 bases are shared with TRBD1. The J segment lost 9 bases and the V segment lost 6 bases, leaving 7 bases of the junction unmatched. Germline-derived CDR1 and CDR2 are SNHLY and FYNNEI. CDR3 length: 14 amino acids. The chain's CDR3 is CASSVDRAGSPLHF. The CDR3, as DNA: TGTGCCAGCAGCGTGGACAGGGCGGGTTCACCCCTCCACTTT.

J is TRBJ2-3 and V is TRBV7-9, with 12 bases identical to TRBD2. Germline V gene lookup returns CDR1 SEHNR and CDR2 FQNEAQ (reference sequence). J gave up 2 bases and V 4 bases, and 7 bases lay outside the gene matches. The length of the CDR3 is 17 residues. The CDR3 nucleotides read TGTGCCAGCAGCTGGCCAGGGACTAGCGGGCCCACAGATACGCAGTATTTT. Encoded protein: CASSWPGTSGPTDTQYF.